The 30 T cell receptor beta chains presented below share a single source sample, sequenced in a study of T cell repertoires in cytomegalovirus infection. TCRdb ran MiXCR on the reads and lists one entry per CDR3 protein. The sample holds hundreds of thousands of distinct CDR3 sequences, approximately 34% seen once. Sequenced sample: PBMCs. These receptors came from a human donor in good health (CMV status not recorded). Some clones in this sample may be carry-over from other donors' samples.

This clonotype was picked up a small number of times. The chain combines TRBV19 with TRBJ2-2; D call uncertain. The germline CDR1 and CDR2 sequences are LNHDA and SQIVND (reference sequence). This CDR3 spans 15 amino acids. Trimming pared 6 bases from V and 6 bases from J, leaving 17 bases between. CDR3: CASSMGIKSAGELFF. The CDR3 coding sequence is TGTGCCAGTAGCATGGGGATTAAGAGCGCCGGGGAGCTGTTTTTT.

The chain uses TRBV25-1 and TRBJ2-1; 8 nucleotides agree with TRBD2. Per the germline V gene, CDR1 is MGHDK and CDR2 is SYGVNS. After removal of 3 bases from V and 14 bases from J, the junction contained 9 bases not matched to a gene. The CDR3 spans 13 residues. CDR3 sequence (DNA): TGTGCCAGCAGTGATACGGGAGGGCGAAAGGAGTTCTTC. Amino acids: CASSDTGGRKEFF.

J is TRBJ2-1 and V is TRBV29-1; no reliable D call. V lost 4 bases and J lost 0, with 10 bases in between. Germline lookup yields CDR1 SQVTM and CDR2 ANQGSEA. This CDR3 has 14 residues. CDR3 coding DNA: TGCAGCGTTGTTCGGCAGTTCTCCTACAATGAGCAGTTCTTC. This codes for CSVVRQFSYNEQFF.

A few counts support this clonotype. The genes are TRBV6-5 and TRBJ2-1; tentatively, D is TRBD1 (6 bases). The V gene's germline CDR1 is MNHEY and CDR2 SVGAGI. The CDR3 has 15 residues. Trimming removed 6 bases from V and 2 bases from J, with 14 bases in between. The CDR3 bases are TGTGCCAGCAGCCTGACAGGTAACCCCTACAATGAGCAGTTCTTC. Encoded protein: CASSLTGNPYNEQFF.

V usage is TRBV5-1 and J usage is TRBJ2-2, with a possible D match to TRBD1 (6 bases). Germline loops: CDR1 SGHRS, CDR2 YFSETQ. V gave up 4 bases and J gave up 6 bases, with 19 bases separating them. The CDR3 consists of 16 residues. CDR3 bases: TGCGCCAGCAGCCCCCGCCGTCTCCACAGGGCCGGGGAGCTGTTTTTT. Residues: CASSPRRLHRAGELFF.

The chain joins TRBV20-1 to TRBJ1-3; D is unresolved. Trimming left V 5 bases short and J 4 bases short, with 18 bases between. Germline CDR1 and CDR2: DFQATT and SNEGSKA (reference sequence). The CDR3 totals 15 residues. CDR3 region: CSALIASAQGNTIYF. The CDR3 DNA follows: TGCAGTGCTCTGATAGCGAGCGCGCAAGGAAACACCATATATTTT.

This clonotype occurred once. This rearrangement joins TRBV28 to TRBJ2-7; D is unclear. Trimming took 11 bases from V and 1 from J, leaving 15 bases between them. The CDR3 is made up of 13 amino acids. CDR1 is MDHEN and CDR2 is SYDVKM in the germline V gene. CDR3 sequence (DNA): TGTGCCCCCCCGGGTTTTGGTTCCTACGAGCAGTACTTC. Amino acid sequence: CAPPGFGSYEQYF.

This clonotype appeared many times. The rearrangement links TRBV7-2 to TRBJ2-5, with D perhaps matching TRBD1 (6 bases). Deletions cut 3 bases from V and 0 bases from J, with 8 bases between. Germline lookup yields CDR1 SGHTA and CDR2 FQGNSA. The CDR3 covers 14 residues. DNA of the CDR3: TGTGCCAGCAGCTTTGGACAGTACCAAGAGACCCAGTACTTC. Protein product: CASSFGQYQETQYF.

V usage is TRBV10-3 and J usage is TRBJ2-1, with 9 bases aligning to TRBD1. Germline loops: CDR1 ENHRY, CDR2 SYGVKD. The length of the CDR3 is 14 residues. V trimming: 6 bases; J trimming: 6 bases; junction bases outside the gene matches: 6. The CDR3 reads CAIRGGQGINEQFF. CDR3 nucleotide sequence: TGTGCCATCAGGGGGGGACAGGGCATCAATGAGCAGTTCTTC.

A single count supports this clonotype. J is TRBJ1-2 and V is TRBV27, with D hard to call. Trimming took 5 bases from V and 4 from J, leaving 20 bases between them. From germline, CDR1 is MNHEY and CDR2 SMNVEV (reference sequence). The CDR3 has 16 amino acids. CDR3: CASSVKGDARFYGYTF. The DNA of the CDR3 is TGTGCCAGCAGTGTTAAAGGAGACGCGCGATTCTATGGCTACACCTTC.

Notes on this clonotype: One junction end does not reproduce the germline sequence, and a read error may be involved. CDR3 nucleotides: TGTGCCATCGGTCAGGTAGCTTACAATGAGCGGTTCTTC. Translating it yields CAIGQVAYNERFF. The chain links TRBV10-3 to TRBJ2-1; D remains unclear. The CDR3 totals 13 residues. From germline, CDR1 is ENHRY and CDR2 SYGVKD.

The chain employs TRBV6-5 and TRBJ2-7; 8 bases line up with TRBD1. The germline V gene encodes CDR1 MNHEY and CDR2 SVGAGI. The CDR3 has 15 amino acids. The V gene end was trimmed by 0 bases and the J gene end by 10 bases; junction bases not matched to a gene: 11. CDR3 nucleotide sequence: TGTGCCAGCAGTTACTCGCGGGACAGGCCCAGCGAACAGTACTTC. It is translated as CASSYSRDRPSEQYF.

J is TRBJ2-6 and V is TRBV12-3 or TRBV12-4, with D possibly matching TRBD1 (5 bases). V shed 5 bases and J shed 4 bases, with 24 bases lying between them. The CDR3 length is 19 residues. Here the CDR3 DNA reads TGTGCCAGCAGTATAAGGAGACAGCCCAGGTCGTCGGGGGCCAACGTCCTGACTTTC. As protein: CASSIRRQPRSSGANVLTF.

This clonotype was observed a handful of times. The chain employs TRBV7-9 and TRBJ2-3, with 16 bases matching TRBD2. V gave up 4 bases and J gave up 4 bases; unmatched junction bases: 11. Germline V gene sequence: CDR1 SEHNR, CDR2 FQNEAQ (reference sequence). This CDR3 comprises 19 residues. CDR3 loop: CASSSGLAGGPSLADTQYF. CDR3 DNA sequence: TGTGCCAGCAGCTCGGGACTAGCGGGGGGGCCAAGTTTGGCAGATACGCAGTATTTT.

The CDR3 coding sequence is TGTGCCAGCAGCTTAACGAAAACTAGCACAGATACGCAGTATTTT. Its translation: CASSLTKTSTDTQYF. The rearrangement joins TRBV7-9 to TRBJ2-3; D is ambiguous. Per germline, CDR1 SEHNR and CDR2 FQNEAQ (reference sequence). The V and J ends lost 2 bases and 0 bases respectively, with 9 bases between them. This CDR3 comprises 15 residues.

In its sample, this clonotype was seen a few times. The chain recombines TRBV7-6 with TRBJ2-7, with TRBD2 identical over 8 bases. Trimming at V came to 4 bases and at J to 6 bases, leaving 8 bases not matched to a gene. Looked up from germline, CDR1 is SGHVS and CDR2 is FNYEAQ. There are 14 residues in the CDR3. The CDR3 is CASSSGRGLIEQYF. CDR3 in DNA: TGTGCCAGCAGCTCCGGGAGGGGCCTGATCGAGCAGTACTTC.

The rearrangement links TRBV6-5 to TRBJ2-1; D could derive from TRBD1 or TRBD2 (5 bases each). CDR1 MNHEY and CDR2 SVGAGI come from the germline V gene. V lost 5 bases and J lost 5, with 10 bases in between. The CDR3 runs to 13 residues. The CDR3 DNA reads as TGTGCCAGCAGTAATGGGGGAGACAATGAGCAGTTCTTC. It encodes CASSNGGDNEQFF.

V gene TRBV28 combines with J gene TRBJ1-1, with D tentatively TRBD1 (5 bases). The CDR3 length is 14 residues. The germline V and J ends were trimmed by 5 bases and 8 bases, with 18 bases remaining between them. Germline CDR1 is MDHEN and CDR2 is SYDVKM. CDR3 protein: CASSIGAPRVEAFF. For the CDR3, the DNA is TGTGCCAGCAGTATTGGGGCACCCCGGGTGGAAGCTTTCTTT. Using reference TRBV28 and TRBJ1-1 for the parts outside the CDR3, the full variable domain is DVKVTQSSRYLVKRTGEKVFLECVQDMDHENMFWYRQDPGLGLRLIYFSYDVKMKEKGDIPEGYSVSREKKERFSLILESASTNQTSMYLCASSIGAPRVEAFFGQGTRLTVV.

This clonotype was detected only a few times. The chain joins TRBV20-1 to TRBJ1-2, with D possibly matching TRBD1 (5 bases). There are 13 residues in the CDR3. Germline CDR1 and CDR2: DFQATT and SNEGSKA (reference sequence). The germline V and J ends were trimmed by 6 bases and 6 bases, with 17 bases remaining between them. CDR3 in DNA: TGCAGTGCCCCCCGGGGGGGTTCAAATGGCTACACCTTC. Its protein is CSAPRGGSNGYTF.

The CDR3: CSVGQPYEQYF. Here the CDR3 DNA reads TGCAGCGTTGGACAGCCCTACGAGCAGTACTTC. The chain joins TRBV29-1 to TRBJ2-7; D is possibly TRBD1 (5 bases). Germline lookup yields CDR1 SQVTM and CDR2 ANQGSEA. V gave up 4 bases and J gave up 2 bases, with 6 bases separating them. This CDR3 spans 11 amino acids.

The V call is TRBV27, the J call TRBJ2-1; TRBD2 matches 8 bases. CDR1 and CDR2 (germline): MNHEY, SMNVEV (reference sequence). Unmatched junction bases numbered 4, after V lost 0 bases and J lost 3 bases. This CDR3 is 16 amino acids long. CDR3 protein: CASSLSVGRVYNEQFF. CDR3 nucleotides: TGTGCCAGCAGTTTATCGGTCGGGAGGGTCTACAATGAGCAGTTCTTC.

In its sample, this clonotype was seen a few times. This CDR3 reads CANPCYRGTYEQYF. DNA of the CDR3: TGTGCCAACCCGTGTTACAGGGGGACCTACGAGCAGTACTTC. The chain uses TRBV28 and TRBJ2-7, with 8 bases that match TRBD1. Germline V lookup: CDR1 MDHEN, CDR2 SYDVKM. The CDR3 length is 14 residues. The V gene end was trimmed by 10 bases and the J gene end by 2 bases; junction bases not matched to a gene: 10.

This rearrangement joins TRBV27 to TRBJ2-1; D might be TRBD2 (6 bases). Trimming removed 3 bases from V and 6 bases from J, with 15 bases in between. The CDR3 has 15 amino acids. Germline V gives CDR1 MNHEY, CDR2 SMNVEV (reference sequence). CDR3 DNA: TGTGCCAGCAGTTTGACTAGTAAGTCTCCCAATGAGCAGTTCTTC. Encoded protein: CASSLTSKSPNEQFF.

The rearrangement links TRBV28 to TRBJ1-6; unclear D gene. The CDR3 extends over 15 amino acids. Per the germline V gene, CDR1 is MDHEN and CDR2 is SYDVKM. The V gene lost 3 bases and the J gene lost 7 bases, with 13 bases spanning the gap. CDR3 bases: TGTGCCAGCAGTTTGAGGAAGGGTTTAAATTCACCCCTCCACTTT. This gives the protein CASSLRKGLNSPLHF.

The chain uses TRBV7-3 and TRBJ2-2; TRBD2 might be the D (7 bases). This CDR3 spans 14 amino acids. With 5 bases removed from V and 6 bases from J, the gap between germline ends came to 13 bases. Germline CDR1 and CDR2: SGHTA and FQGTGA. The CDR3 loop reads CASSQTGGPGELFF. For the CDR3, the DNA is TGTGCCAGCAGCCAAACGGGGGGCCCCGGGGAGCTGTTTTTT.

The genes are TRBV28 and TRBJ2-5; no reliable D call. CDR3 length equals 13 residues. The germline V and J ends were trimmed by 6 bases and 5 bases, with 13 bases remaining between them. Germline V gene sequence: CDR1 MDHEN, CDR2 SYDVKM. The CDR3 reads CASSPRARETQYF. CDR3 DNA sequence: TGTGCCAGCAGCCCTAGGGCGCGGGAGACCCAGTACTTC.

The chain links TRBV24-1 to TRBJ2-1; D perhaps matches TRBD1 (5 bases). The CDR3 covers 14 residues. Germline loops: CDR1 KGHDR, CDR2 SFDVKD. The V end was cut by 5 bases, the J end by 5 bases, with 12 bases between. CDR3 coding DNA: TGTGCCACCAGTGGTTCTGGACAAGACAATGAGCAGTTCTTC. Protein sequence: CATSGSGQDNEQFF.

This clonotype was picked up many times. The chain combines TRBV7-2 with TRBJ2-7; 7 bases match TRBD2. CDR1 SGHTA and CDR2 FQGNSA come from the germline V gene. The CDR3 has 14 amino acids. The ends lost 5 bases at V and 0 bases at J; junction bases unmatched: 4. The CDR3 region is CASSGRGGSYEQYF. The CDR3 nucleotides are TGTGCCAGCAGCGGACGCGGGGGCTCCTACGAGCAGTACTTC.

The rearrangement uses TRBV11-3 and TRBJ1-1; D remains ambiguous. The CDR3 totals 13 residues. From germline, CDR1 is SGHNT and CDR2 YENEEA. Trimming removed 0 bases at V and 7 bases at J, with 9 bases between. The chain's CDR3 is CASSLDIRGEAFF. The CDR3 region has the DNA TGTGCCAGCAGCTTAGATATACGGGGTGAAGCTTTCTTT.

This clonotype was found a few times. The rearrangement joins TRBV7-9 to TRBJ1-5; D may be TRBD1 (5 bases). This CDR3 comprises 12 residues. The V gene lost 4 bases and the J gene lost 5 bases, with 6 bases spanning the gap. Germline CDR1 SEHNR, CDR2 FQNEAQ (reference sequence). This chain's CDR3 is CASSWGDQPQHF. The CDR3 nucleotides read TGTGCCAGCAGCTGGGGGGATCAGCCCCAGCATTTT.